This TCR beta chain was identified during a study of T cells expressing NK-cell markers. Whole-study context: Sorted CD3+CD56+NKG2C+, CD3+CD56+NKG2C- and CD3+CD56-NKG2C+ T cells provided the TCR beta repertoires. Sequenced donors, eight in total, included seven who were HCMV-seropositive and one who was seronegative.

A remark on this clonotype: The antigen is undetermined.

There are 18 residues in the CDR3. Germline loops: CDR1 SGHRS, CDR2 YFSETQ. TCRdb reprocessed the 5' RACE reads; each CDR3 protein has one entry and no DNA is given. The sample shows 500,000 to 700,000 distinct CDR3 sequences, and approximately 3.5% sits with its ten largest clones. Study-wide findings and caveats: The CD3+CD56-NKG2C+ fraction of a handful of donors was also led by these clonotypes. No clear determination of HCMV specificity was made for expanded NKG2C+ T cell clones.

Sequences were obtained from blood T cells: a sorted CD56 or NKG2C T cell subset, CD4+ or CD8+ T cells, or bulk PBMC T cells (not recorded which). The sequence derives from a man younger than 35 in good health. The V gene is TRBV5-1, the J gene TRBJ2-1; checking the TCRdb D call of TRBD2 is not possible without DNA. CDR3: CASSRGTSGISSYNEQFF.